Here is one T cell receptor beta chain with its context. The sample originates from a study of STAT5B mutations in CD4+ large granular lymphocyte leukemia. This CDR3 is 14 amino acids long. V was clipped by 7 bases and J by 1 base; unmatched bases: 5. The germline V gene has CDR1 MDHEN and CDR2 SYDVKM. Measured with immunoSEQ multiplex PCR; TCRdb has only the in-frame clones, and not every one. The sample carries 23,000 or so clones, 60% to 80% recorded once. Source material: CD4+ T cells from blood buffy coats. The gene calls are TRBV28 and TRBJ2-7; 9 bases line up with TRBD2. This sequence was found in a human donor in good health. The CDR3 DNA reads TGTGCCAGCATACGGACTAGCGTGTCCTACGAGCAGTACTTC. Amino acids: CASIRTSVSYEQYF.